This T cell receptor (beta chain) appears in the sequencing data of a study of blood T cell repertoires in COVID-19. Sequencing used immunoSEQ multiplex PCR; TCRdb keeps in-frame clones, though not all of them. The table has about 180,000 clones, about 89% seen once. V lost 7 bases and J lost 7; bases outside the gene matches: 10. This CDR3 is 14 amino acids long. Germline CDR1 is SNHLY and CDR2 is FYNNEI. The chain couples TRBV2 to TRBJ2-5, with 9 nucleotides matching TRBD2. The sequence was obtained from a man aged 18 to 35 who had recovered from COVID-19. Sequencing used peripheral blood. CDR3 sequence (DNA): TGTGCCAGCACAGGAAATAGCGGGAGAGGGACCCAGTACTTC. Amino acid sequence: CASTGNSGRGTQYF.